The 9 T cell receptor beta chains presented below share a single source sample, sequenced in a study of vaccination and CD4 T cells after COVID-19. These receptors' antigens are unknown. Researchers used the Oncomine TCR Beta short-read assay to sequence DNA from cultured CD4+ T cells. A single record per CDR3 protein comes from TCRdb applying MiXCR to the PCR reads. This table has under 15,000 distinct CDR3 sequences, around 60% appearing once. Treatment: roughly 10-day PBMC culture with coronavirus spike peptide pools or control peptides (ViraFEST assay). Sequences were obtained from CD4+ T cells from blood, cultured in vitro. The receptors come from a human donor who had recovered from COVID-19.

The chain carries TRBV19 and TRBJ1-2, with TRBD1 matching over 8 bases. Germline V gene lookup returns CDR1 LNHDA and CDR2 SQIVND (reference sequence). The length of the CDR3 is 13 residues. Trimming took 6 bases from V and 4 from J; bases not matched to a gene: 4. The CDR3 bases are TGTGCCAGTAGCTCGGACAGGGTCTATGGCTACACCTTC. Translated: CASSSDRVYGYTF.

This sequence joins TRBV6-5 and TRBJ1-1; no clear D. The ends were cut back, 4 bases at V and 1 base at J, with 13 bases in the middle. CDR1 and CDR2 from the germline V gene are MNHEY and SVGAGI. The CDR3 runs to 15 residues. The CDR3 DNA follows: TGTGCCAGCAGTTCCGACCGAGGATGGAACACTGAAGCTTTCTTT. Translating gives CASSSDRGWNTEAFF.

The J gene is TRBJ1-6, the V gene TRBV6-1; no clear D. V was trimmed by 8 bases and J by 10 bases, leaving 15 bases between them. CDR3 length: 13 amino acids. Germline V CDR1 and CDR2: MNHNS, SASEGT. DNA for the CDR3: TGTGCCAGCCGTGGCCAGGCGGCATCACCCCTCCACTTT. This gives the protein CASRGQAASPLHF.

V and J are TRBV2 and TRBJ2-3, with D unclear. The germline V gene encodes CDR1 SNHLY and CDR2 FYNNEI. With 4 bases removed from V and 4 bases from J, the gap between germline ends came to 12 bases. The CDR3 sequence is 14 residues long. The CDR3 protein is CASSGAWRADTQYF. The CDR3 DNA follows: TGTGCCAGCAGTGGGGCTTGGCGCGCAGATACGCAGTATTTT.

This sequence joins TRBV6-1 and TRBJ1-5, with a tentative D call TRBD1 (6 bases). Germline loops: CDR1 MNHNS, CDR2 SASEGT. The CDR3 spans 15 residues. Trimming shortened V by 7 bases and J by 5 bases, and 18 bases separated the two germline ends. CDR3 DNA sequence: TGTGCCAGCACCCCTCGGGGGGGGCTCTATCAGCCCCAGCATTTT. It codes for CASTPRGGLYQPQHF.

This chain joins TRBV19 and TRBJ1-2; 9 nucleotides match TRBD1. The CDR3 is 16 amino acids. V was clipped by 3 bases and J by 4 bases; unmatched bases: 9. CDR1 is LNHDA and CDR2 is SQIVND in the germline V gene (reference sequence). The CDR3 coding sequence is TGTGCCAGTAGTATCGGCCCGGACAGGGGATTCTATGGCTACACCTTC. Its protein is CASSIGPDRGFYGYTF.

The V call is TRBV30, the J call TRBJ1-1, with a tentative D call TRBD1 (6 bases). V lost 4 bases, J lost 4 bases, and 13 bases lay in between. CDR1 GTSNPN and CDR2 SVGIG come from the germline V gene (reference sequence). The CDR3 loop spans 13 amino acids. The DNA of the CDR3 is TGTGCCTGGAATTACAGGGAGGGCACTGAAGCTTTCTTT. Protein sequence: CAWNYREGTEAFF.

V gene TRBV6-1 combines with J gene TRBJ1-1; the D is unclear. Per the germline V gene, CDR1 is MNHNS and CDR2 is SASEGT. The CDR3 is 11 residues long. Between the trimmed V and J ends, which lost 10 bases and 5 bases, there was a span of 11 bases. The CDR3 here is CATNQRTEAFF. Here the CDR3 DNA reads TGTGCCACCAACCAGAGGACTGAAGCTTTCTTT.

V usage is TRBV5-1 and J usage is TRBJ1-2; maybe TRBD1 (5 bases). The CDR3 totals 15 residues. The V end was cut by 0 bases, the J end by 2 bases, with 11 bases between. Germline lookup yields CDR1 SGHRS and CDR2 YFSETQ. For the CDR3, the DNA is TGCGCCAGCAGCTTGGATCCAGGGTCAAACTATGGCTACACCTTC. Residues: CASSLDPGSNYGYTF.